This T cell receptor beta chain was recorded in a study of regulatory T cells in long-lasting Graves disease. The overall study: Persistent cases were those of Graves' disease that involved over 5 years of antithyroid drugs with positive TSH receptor antibodies. The study, taken as a whole, reports: Relative to newly diagnosed Graves' patients, persistent ones had lower TCR diversity.

Time point specified: persistent/refractory GD, antithyroid drugs over 5 years with positive TRAb. PBMCs provided the RNA from which the TCR library was made. An endocrinology unit in Xi'an, China, supplied the patients. Germline CDR1 reads ENHRY; CDR2 reads SYGVKD. V was shortened by 0 bases and J by 2 bases, with 7 bases between the two germline ends. This CDR3 contains 14 residues. Combining iRepertoire HTBI primers with Arm-PCR of CDR3 regions, the authors built TCR beta libraries. TCRdb reprocessed the multiplex PCR reads via MiXCR and lists one record per CDR3 protein. This table holds about 660,000 distinct CDR3 sequences, 30% found once. Concerning this clonotype itself: Its specificity is unknown.

V gene TRBV10-3 combines with J gene TRBJ1-2; D is unclear. Specimen: peripheral blood mononuclear cells (PBMCs), collected when the disease was refractory, from a patient treated with antithyroid drugs. The origin of this receptor is a female donor with Graves disease. CDR3 coding DNA: TGTGCCATCAGTGAGTCGAGCCGGAACTATGGCTACACCTTC. This codes for CAISESSRNYGYTF.